The present T cell receptor beta chain was sequenced within a study of shared clonotypes between healthy human individuals. The protocol was immunoSEQ multiplex PCR, while the TCRdb copy is restricted to in-frame clones and leaves out a portion. The sample shows a few million clones, approximately 92% of them seen only once. The length of the CDR3 is 16 residues. The V end was cut by 3 bases, the J end by 5 bases, with 19 bases between. CDR1 and CDR2 from the germline V gene are SGHNT and YYREEE (reference sequence). The origin of this receptor is a man younger than 35 in good health. The sequenced sample consisted of naive CD4+ T cells sorted from blood. Regarding subset: CD45RA+ positively selected. The genes are TRBV5-4 and TRBJ2-3; D may be TRBD1 (6 bases). This CDR3 reads CASSSVGTGYQDTQYF. The CDR3, as DNA: TGTGCCAGCAGCTCGGTAGGCACAGGGTATCAAGATACGCAGTATTTT.